One sample yielded the 4 T cell receptor beta chains listed below, sequenced in a study of T cell changes during pregnancy in multiple sclerosis (dated by TCRdb to the late 2010s). The library was generated by the immunoSEQ multiplex PCR assay. The table comes from immuneACCESS by way of TCRdb, which keeps in-frame sequences with V and J called. Part of the clones is missing from these tables; in studies checked, under half for an unresolved V gene and the rest for unknown reasons. This sample lists fewer than 20,000 clones; 80% to 90% were detected once. 7.5% of the sample is held by the ten biggest clonotypes. The sample in question was CD8+ T cells from peripheral blood mononuclear cells, obtained in the second trimester of pregnancy. The receptors were gathered from a female donor in good health, enrolled as a control in a pregnancy study.

The sample holds a few counts of this clone. This chain connects TRBV27 to TRBJ2-5; the D gene is possibly TRBD2 (6 bases). Trimming shortened V by 5 bases and J by 5 bases, and 21 bases separated the two germline ends. The CDR3 sequence is 16 residues long. CDR1 and CDR2 (germline): MNHEY, SMNVEV (reference sequence). The CDR3 sequence: CASSPTPGSGEETQYF. Here the CDR3 DNA reads TGTGCCAGCAGTCCGACCCCCGGGTCGGGGGAGGAGACCCAGTACTTC.

The chain recombines TRBV9 with TRBJ2-3; the match to TRBD2 covers 10 bases. The CDR3 totals 14 residues. Trimming at V came to 3 bases and at J to 7 bases, leaving 5 bases not matched to a gene. The germline gives CDR1 SGDLS, CDR2 YYNGEE. CDR3 in DNA: TGTGCCAGCAGCGGTCGGACTAGCGGTAATACGCAGTATTTT. Translation: CASSGRTSGNTQYF.

CDR3 in amino acids: CATSRGRRSSYNEQFF. The CDR3 coding sequence is TGTGCCACCAGCAGAGGTAGGAGGAGCTCCTACAATGAGCAGTTCTTC. The V call is TRBV15, the J call TRBJ2-1, with a tentative D call TRBD2 (5 bases). V was trimmed by 1 base and J by 0 bases, leaving 10 bases between them. The CDR3 sequence is 16 residues long. CDR1 and CDR2 from the germline V gene are LNHNV and YYDKDF (reference sequence).

This sequence joins TRBV6-6 and TRBJ2-1, with D tentatively TRBD2 (6 bases). V was trimmed by 5 bases and J by 8 bases, leaving 10 bases between them. This CDR3 spans 12 amino acids. CDR1 is MNHNY, CDR2 SVGAGI, per germline (reference sequence). CDR3 region: CASSLLAYEQFF. The CDR3 DNA is TGTGCCAGCAGTCTACTAGCCTATGAGCAGTTCTTC.